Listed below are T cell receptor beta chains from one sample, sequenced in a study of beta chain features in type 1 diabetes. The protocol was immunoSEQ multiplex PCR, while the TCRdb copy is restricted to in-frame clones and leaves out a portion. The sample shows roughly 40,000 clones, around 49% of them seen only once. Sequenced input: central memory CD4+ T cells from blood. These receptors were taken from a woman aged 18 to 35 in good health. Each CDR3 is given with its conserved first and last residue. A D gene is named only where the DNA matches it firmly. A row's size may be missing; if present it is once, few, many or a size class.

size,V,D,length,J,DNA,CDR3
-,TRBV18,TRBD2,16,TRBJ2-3,TGTGCCAGCTCACCACAATTAGCGGGAGGCCCAGATACGCAGTATTTT,CASSPQLAGGPDTQYF
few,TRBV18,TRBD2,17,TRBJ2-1,TGTGCCAGCTCACCAGGGACTAGCGGCTTCTCCTACAATGAGCAGTTCTTC,CASSPGTSGFSYNEQFF
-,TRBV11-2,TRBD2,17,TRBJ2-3,TGTGCCAGCAGCTTAATTTCCGGGAGGGCCCTAATGGATACGCAGTATTTT,CASSLISGRALMDTQYF
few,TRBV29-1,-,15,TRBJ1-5,TGCAGCGTTGACGTACAGGAGTCAACTACTCAGCCCCAGCATTTT,CSVDVQESTTQPQHF
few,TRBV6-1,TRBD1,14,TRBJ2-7,TGTGCCAGCTATACAGGGGGCCTTGACTACGAGCAGTACTTC,CASYTGGLDYEQYF
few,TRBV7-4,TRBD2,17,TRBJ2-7,TGTGCCAGCAGCTTAGTGCAGTGGTGCGGGAGGTGTTACGAGCAGTACTTC,CASSLVQWCGRCYEQYF
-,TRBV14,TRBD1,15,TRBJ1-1,TGTGCCAGCAGCCTATTCCAGGGGGGCAACACTGAAGCTTTCTTT,CASSLFQGGNTEAFF
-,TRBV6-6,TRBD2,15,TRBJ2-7,TGTGCCAGCAGTTCGACCGGGACTAGCGGGCTTGAGCAGTACTTC,CASSSTGTSGLEQYF
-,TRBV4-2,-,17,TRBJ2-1,TGTGCCAGCAGCCAAGATTGGAGGGGAGGTGCCCCCATTGAGCAGTTCTTC,CASSQDWRGGAPIEQFF
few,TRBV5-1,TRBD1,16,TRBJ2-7,TGCGCCAGCAGCTTGGGGGGACAGACTAACTCCTACGAGCAGTACTTC,CASSLGGQTNSYEQYF
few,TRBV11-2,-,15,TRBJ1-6,TGTGCCAGCAGCTCACCGGGACACTTTAATTCACCCCTCCACTTT,CASSSPGHFNSPLHF